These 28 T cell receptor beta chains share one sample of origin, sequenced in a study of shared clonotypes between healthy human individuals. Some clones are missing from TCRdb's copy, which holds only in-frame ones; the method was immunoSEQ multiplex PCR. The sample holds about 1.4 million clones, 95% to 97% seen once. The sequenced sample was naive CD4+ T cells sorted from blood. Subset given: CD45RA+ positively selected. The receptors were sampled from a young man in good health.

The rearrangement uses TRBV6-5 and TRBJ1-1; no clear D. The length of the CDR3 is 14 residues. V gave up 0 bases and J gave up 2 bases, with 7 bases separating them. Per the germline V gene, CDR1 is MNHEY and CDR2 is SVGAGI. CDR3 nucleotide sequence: TGTGCCAGCAGTTACTCGTCGAGTAACACTGAAGCTTTCTTT. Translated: CASSYSSSNTEAFF.

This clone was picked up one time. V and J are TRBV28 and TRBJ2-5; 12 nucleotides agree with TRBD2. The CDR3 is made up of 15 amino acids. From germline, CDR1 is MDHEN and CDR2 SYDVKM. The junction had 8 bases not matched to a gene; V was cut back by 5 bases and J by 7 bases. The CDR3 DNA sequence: TGTGCCAGCAGTCCGAGACTAGCGGGAGACGGGACCCAGTACTTC. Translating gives CASSPRLAGDGTQYF.

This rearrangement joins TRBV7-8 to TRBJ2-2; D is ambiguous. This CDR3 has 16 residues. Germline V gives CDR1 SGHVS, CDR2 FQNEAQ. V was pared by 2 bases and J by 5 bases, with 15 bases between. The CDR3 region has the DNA TGTGCCAGCAGCTTACTAGACCGCCTGGGTACCGGGGAGCTGTTTTTT. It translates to CASSLLDRLGTGELFF.

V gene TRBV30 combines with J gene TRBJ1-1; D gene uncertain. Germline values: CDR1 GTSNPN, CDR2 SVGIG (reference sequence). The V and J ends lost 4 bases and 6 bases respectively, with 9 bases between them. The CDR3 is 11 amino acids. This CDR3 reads CAWILRAEAFF. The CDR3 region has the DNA TGTGCCTGGATCCTGCGGGCTGAAGCTTTCTTT.

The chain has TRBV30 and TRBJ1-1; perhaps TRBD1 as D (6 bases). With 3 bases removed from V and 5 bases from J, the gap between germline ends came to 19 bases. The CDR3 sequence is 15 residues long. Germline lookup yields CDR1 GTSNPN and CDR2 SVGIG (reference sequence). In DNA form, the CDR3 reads TGTGCCTGGAGCGGAGGCAGGGGCCTGGGAACTGAAGCTTTCTTT. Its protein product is CAWSGGRGLGTEAFF.

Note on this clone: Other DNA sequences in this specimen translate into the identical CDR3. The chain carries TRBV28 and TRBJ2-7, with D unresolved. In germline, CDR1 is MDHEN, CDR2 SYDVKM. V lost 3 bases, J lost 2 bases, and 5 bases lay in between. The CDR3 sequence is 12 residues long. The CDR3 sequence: CASSFTTYEQYF. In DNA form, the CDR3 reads TGTGCCAGCAGTTTCACAACCTACGAGCAGTACTTC.

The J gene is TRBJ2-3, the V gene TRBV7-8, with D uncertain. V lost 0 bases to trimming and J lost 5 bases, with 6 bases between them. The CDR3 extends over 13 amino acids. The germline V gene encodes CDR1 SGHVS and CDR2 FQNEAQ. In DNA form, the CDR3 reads TGTGCCAGCAGCTTAGCGTGGAGAGATACGCAGTATTTT. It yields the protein CASSLAWRDTQYF. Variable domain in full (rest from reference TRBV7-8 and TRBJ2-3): GAGVSQSPRYKVAKRGQDVALRCDPISGHVSLFWYQQALGQGPEFLTYFQNEAQLDKSGLPSDRFFAERPEGSVSTLKIQRTQQEDSAVYLCASSLAWRDTQYFGPGTRLTVL.

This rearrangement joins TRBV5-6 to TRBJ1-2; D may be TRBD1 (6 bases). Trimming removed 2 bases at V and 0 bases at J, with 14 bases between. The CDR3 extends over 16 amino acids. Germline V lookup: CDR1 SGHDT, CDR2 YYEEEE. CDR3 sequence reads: CASSFSGQFSNYGYTF. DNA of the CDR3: TGTGCCAGCAGCTTCTCTGGACAGTTTTCTAACTATGGCTACACCTTC.

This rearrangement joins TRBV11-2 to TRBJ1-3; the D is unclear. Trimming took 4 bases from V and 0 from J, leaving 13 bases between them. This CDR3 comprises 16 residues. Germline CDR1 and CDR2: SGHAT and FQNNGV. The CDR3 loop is CASSSFEKSSGNTIYF. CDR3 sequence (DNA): TGTGCCAGCAGCTCTTTCGAGAAGAGCTCTGGAAACACCATATATTTT. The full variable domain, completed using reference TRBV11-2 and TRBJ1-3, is EAGVAQSPRYKIIEKRQSVAFWCNPISGHATLYWYQQILGQGPKLLIQFQNNGVVDDSQLPKDRFSAERLKGVDSTLKIQPAKLEDSAVYLCASSSFEKSSGNTIYFGEGSWLTVV.

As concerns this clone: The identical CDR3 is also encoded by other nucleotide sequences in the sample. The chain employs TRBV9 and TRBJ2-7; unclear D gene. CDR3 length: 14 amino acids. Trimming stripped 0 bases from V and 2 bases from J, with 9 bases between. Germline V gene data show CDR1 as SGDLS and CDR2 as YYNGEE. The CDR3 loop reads CASSVGAGPYEQYF. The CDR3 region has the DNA TGTGCCAGCAGCGTAGGGGCCGGCCCCTACGAGCAGTACTTC. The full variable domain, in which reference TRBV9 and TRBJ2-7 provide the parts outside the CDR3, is DSGVTQTPKHLITATGQRVTLRCSPRSGDLSVYWYQQSLDQGLQFLIQYYNGEERAKGNILERFSAQQFPDLHSELNLSSLELGDSALYFCASSVGAGPYEQYFGPGTRLTVT.

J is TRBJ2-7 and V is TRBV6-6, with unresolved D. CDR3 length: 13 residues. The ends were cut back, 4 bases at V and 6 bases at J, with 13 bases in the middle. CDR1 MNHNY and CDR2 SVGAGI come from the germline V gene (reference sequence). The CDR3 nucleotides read TGTGCCAGCAGTTCTTCCCCCTCGACCGAGCAGTACTTC. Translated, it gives CASSSSPSTEQYF.

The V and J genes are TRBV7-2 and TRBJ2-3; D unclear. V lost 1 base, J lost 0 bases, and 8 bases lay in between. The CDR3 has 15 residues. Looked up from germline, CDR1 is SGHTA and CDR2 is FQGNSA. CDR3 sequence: CASSLGLASTDTQYF. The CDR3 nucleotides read TGTGCCAGCAGCTTAGGACTGGCGAGCACAGATACGCAGTATTTT.

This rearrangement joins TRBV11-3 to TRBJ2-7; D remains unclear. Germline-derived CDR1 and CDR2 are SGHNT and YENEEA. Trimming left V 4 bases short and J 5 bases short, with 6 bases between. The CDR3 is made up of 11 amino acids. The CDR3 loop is CASSSSNEQYF. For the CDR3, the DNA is TGTGCCAGCAGCTCCTCTAACGAGCAGTACTTC.

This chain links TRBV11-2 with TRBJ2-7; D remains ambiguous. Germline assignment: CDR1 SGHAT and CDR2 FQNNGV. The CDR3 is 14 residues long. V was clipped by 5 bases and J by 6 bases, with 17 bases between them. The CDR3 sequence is CASSPHLENAEQYF. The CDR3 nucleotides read TGTGCCAGCAGCCCTCATCTAGAGAACGCCGAGCAGTACTTC. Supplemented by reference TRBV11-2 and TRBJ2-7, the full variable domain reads EAGVAQSPRYKIIEKRQSVAFWCNPISGHATLYWYQQILGQGPKLLIQFQNNGVVDDSQLPKDRFSAERLKGVDSTLKIQPAKLEDSAVYLCASSPHLENAEQYFGPGTRLTVT.

The CDR3 is CASSSPSGAWNEQFF. CDR3 coding DNA: TGTGCCAGCAGCTCCCCCTCGGGAGCATGGAATGAGCAGTTCTTC. V gene TRBV5-4 combines with J gene TRBJ2-1, with D possibly TRBD2 on 6 matching bases. There are 15 residues in the CDR3. CDR1 is SGHNT and CDR2 is YYREEE in the germline V gene (reference sequence). V was shortened by 3 bases and J by 7 bases, with 17 bases between the two germline ends.

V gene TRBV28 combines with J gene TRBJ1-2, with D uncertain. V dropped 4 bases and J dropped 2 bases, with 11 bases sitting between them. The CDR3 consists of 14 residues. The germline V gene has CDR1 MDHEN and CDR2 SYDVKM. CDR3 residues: CASSSWESNYGYTF. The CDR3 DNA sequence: TGTGCCAGCAGTTCCTGGGAGTCGAACTATGGCTACACCTTC.

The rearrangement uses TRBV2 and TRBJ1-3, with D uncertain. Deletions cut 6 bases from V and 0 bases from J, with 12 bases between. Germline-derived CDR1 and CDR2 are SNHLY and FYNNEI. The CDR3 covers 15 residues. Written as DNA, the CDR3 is TGTGCCAGCAGAAGCGACACACGCTCTGGAAACACCATATATTTT. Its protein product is CASRSDTRSGNTIYF. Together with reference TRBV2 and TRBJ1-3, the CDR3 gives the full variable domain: EPEVTQTPSHQVTQMGQEVILRCVPISNHLYFYWYRQILGQKVEFLVSFYNNEISEKSEIFDDQFSVERPDGSNFTLKIRSTKLEDSAMYFCASRSDTRSGNTIYFGEGSWLTVV.

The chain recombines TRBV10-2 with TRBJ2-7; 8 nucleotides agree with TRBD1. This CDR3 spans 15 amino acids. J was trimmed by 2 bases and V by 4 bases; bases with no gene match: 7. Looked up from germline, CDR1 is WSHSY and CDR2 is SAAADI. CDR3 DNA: TGCGCCAGCAGTGTCGGACAGGGTATAACCTACGAGCAGTACTTC. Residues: CASSVGQGITYEQYF.

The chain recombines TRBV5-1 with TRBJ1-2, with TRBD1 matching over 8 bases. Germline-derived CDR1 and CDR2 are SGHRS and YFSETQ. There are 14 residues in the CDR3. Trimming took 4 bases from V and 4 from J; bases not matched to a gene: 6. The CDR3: CASSRTGSSYGYTF. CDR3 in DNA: TGCGCCAGCAGCCGGACAGGGAGCAGCTATGGCTACACCTTC.

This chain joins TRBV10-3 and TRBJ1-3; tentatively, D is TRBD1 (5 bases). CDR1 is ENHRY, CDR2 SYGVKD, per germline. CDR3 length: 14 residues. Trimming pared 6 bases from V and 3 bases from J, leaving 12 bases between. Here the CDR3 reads CAISDPGLGNTIYF. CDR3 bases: TGTGCCATCAGCGACCCAGGGCTTGGAAACACCATATATTTT.

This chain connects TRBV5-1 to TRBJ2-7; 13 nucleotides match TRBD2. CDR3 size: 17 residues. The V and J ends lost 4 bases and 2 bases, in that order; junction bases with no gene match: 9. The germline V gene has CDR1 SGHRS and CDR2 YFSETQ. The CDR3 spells CASSVGTSGTDPYEQYF. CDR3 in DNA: TGCGCCAGCAGCGTCGGGACTAGCGGGACCGACCCCTACGAGCAGTACTTC.

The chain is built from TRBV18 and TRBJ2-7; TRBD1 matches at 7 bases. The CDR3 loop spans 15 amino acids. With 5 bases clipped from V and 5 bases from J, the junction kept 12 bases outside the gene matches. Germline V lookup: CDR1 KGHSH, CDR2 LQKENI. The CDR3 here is CASSSRQGRADEQYF. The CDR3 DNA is TGTGCCAGCTCATCAAGACAGGGCCGGGCGGACGAGCAGTACTTC.

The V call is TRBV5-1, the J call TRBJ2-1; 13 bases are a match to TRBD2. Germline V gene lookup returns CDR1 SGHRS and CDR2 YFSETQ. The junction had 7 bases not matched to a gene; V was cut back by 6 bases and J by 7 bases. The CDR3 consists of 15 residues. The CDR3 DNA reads TGCGCCAGCACACGGACTAGCGGGAGCGGGAATGAGCAGTTCTTC. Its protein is CASTRTSGSGNEQFF.

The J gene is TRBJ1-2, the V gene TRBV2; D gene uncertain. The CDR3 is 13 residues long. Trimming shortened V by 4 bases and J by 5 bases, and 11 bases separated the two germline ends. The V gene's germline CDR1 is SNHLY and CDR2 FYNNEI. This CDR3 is CASSGRNYYGYTF. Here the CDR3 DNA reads TGTGCCAGCAGTGGGCGTAACTATTATGGCTACACCTTC. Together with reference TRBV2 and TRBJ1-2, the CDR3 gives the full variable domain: EPEVTQTPSHQVTQMGQEVILRCVPISNHLYFYWYRQILGQKVEFLVSFYNNEISEKSEIFDDQFSVERPDGSNFTLKIRSTKLEDSAMYFCASSGRNYYGYTFGSGTRLTVV.

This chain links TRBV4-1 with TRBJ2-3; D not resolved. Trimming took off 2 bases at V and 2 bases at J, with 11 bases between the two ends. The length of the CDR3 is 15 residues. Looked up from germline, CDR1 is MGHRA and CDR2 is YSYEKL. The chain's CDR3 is CASSQFELPTDTQYF. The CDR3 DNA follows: TGCGCCAGCAGCCAATTCGAGCTACCCACAGATACGCAGTATTTT.

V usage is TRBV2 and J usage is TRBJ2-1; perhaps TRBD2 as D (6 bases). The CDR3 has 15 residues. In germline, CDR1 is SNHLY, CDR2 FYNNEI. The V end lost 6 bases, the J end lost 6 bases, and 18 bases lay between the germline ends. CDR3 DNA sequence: TGTGCCAGCAGGGGCCTGGGGGGAGTCGCCAATGAGCAGTTCTTC. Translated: CASRGLGGVANEQFF.

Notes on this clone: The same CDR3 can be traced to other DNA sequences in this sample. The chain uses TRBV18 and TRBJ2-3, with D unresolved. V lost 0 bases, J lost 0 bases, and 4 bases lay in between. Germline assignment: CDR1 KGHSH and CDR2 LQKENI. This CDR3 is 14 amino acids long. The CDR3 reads CASSPPASTDTQYF. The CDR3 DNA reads TGTGCCAGCTCACCACCAGCGAGCACAGATACGCAGTATTTT.

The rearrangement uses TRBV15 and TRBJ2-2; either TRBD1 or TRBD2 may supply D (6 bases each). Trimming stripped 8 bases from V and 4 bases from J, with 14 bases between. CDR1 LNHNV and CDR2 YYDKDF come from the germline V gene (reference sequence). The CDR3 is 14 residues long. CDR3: CATGGGKTTGELFF. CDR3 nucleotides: TGTGCCACCGGGGGCGGGAAGACCACCGGGGAGCTGTTTTTT.